This is a list of T cell receptor beta chains from one sample in a study of T cells expressing NK-cell markers. TCRdb reworked the 5' RACE reads into one entry per CDR3 protein, no DNA. The sample has 400,000 or so distinct CDR3 sequences. Sequencing was carried out using blood T cells: a sorted CD56 or NKG2C T cell subset, CD4+ or CD8+ T cells, or bulk PBMC T cells (not recorded which). The source is a woman in her 50s in good health. Both conserved end residues are part of each CDR3.

TRBV4-2	TRBJ2-1	CASSQVALVAYNEQFF
TRBV6-5	TRBJ2-3	CASSYGGRVRNTQYF
TRBV27	TRBJ2-2	CASGTQTRGTGELFF
TRBV30	TRBJ1-1	CAWSVEGLNTEAFF
TRBV20-1	TRBJ2-7	CSARTGTSGNEQYF
TRBV11-2	TRBJ2-1	CASSLTIRGLAGKGEQFF
TRBV21-1	TRBJ2-3	CASSKVPNYQPTDTQYF
TRBV15	TRBJ2-1	CATSRGTTSDEQFF
TRBV5-1	TRBJ2-2	CASSLNGLAGSGELFF
TRBV12-3/TRBV12-4	TRBJ1-1	CASRKQNMNTEAFF
TRBV12-3/TRBV12-4	TRBJ1-5	CASSFTLGPSNQPQHF
TRBV10-2	TRBJ2-7	CASRAGTGEVYEQYF
TRBV12-3/TRBV12-4	TRBJ1-2	CASSADRVYGYTF
TRBV7-9	TRBJ2-1	CASSSLVKAGIAYNEQFF
TRBV3-1	TRBJ2-1	CASSQGPEGQFF
TRBV15	TRBJ2-3	CATSRGGSTDTQYF
TRBV24-1	TRBJ1-2	CATSNSYGYTF